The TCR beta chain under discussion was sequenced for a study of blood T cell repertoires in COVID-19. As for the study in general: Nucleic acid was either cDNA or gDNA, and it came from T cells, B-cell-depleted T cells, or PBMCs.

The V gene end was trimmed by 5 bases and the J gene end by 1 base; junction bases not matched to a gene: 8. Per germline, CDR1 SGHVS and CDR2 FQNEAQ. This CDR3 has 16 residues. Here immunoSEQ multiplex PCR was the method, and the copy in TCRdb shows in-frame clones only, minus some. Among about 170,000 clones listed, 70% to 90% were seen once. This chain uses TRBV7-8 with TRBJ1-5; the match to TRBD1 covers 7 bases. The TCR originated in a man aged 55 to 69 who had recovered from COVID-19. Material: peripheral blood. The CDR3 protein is CASSLLTGLSNQPQHF. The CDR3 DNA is TGTGCCAGCAGCCTTTTGACAGGGCTGAGCAATCAGCCCCAGCATTTT.